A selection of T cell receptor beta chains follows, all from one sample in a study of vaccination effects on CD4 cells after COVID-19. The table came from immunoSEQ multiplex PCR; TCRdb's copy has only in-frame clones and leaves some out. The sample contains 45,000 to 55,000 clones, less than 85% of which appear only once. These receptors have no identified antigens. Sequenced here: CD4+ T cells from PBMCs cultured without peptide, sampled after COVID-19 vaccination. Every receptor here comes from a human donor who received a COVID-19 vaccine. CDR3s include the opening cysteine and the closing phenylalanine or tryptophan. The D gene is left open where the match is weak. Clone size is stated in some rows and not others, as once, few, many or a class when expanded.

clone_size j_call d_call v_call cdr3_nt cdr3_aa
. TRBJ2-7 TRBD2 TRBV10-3 TGTGCCATCAGTGAGTCGAGCGGGGGGGGCTTGTCTGAGCAGTACTTC CAISESSGGGLSEQYF
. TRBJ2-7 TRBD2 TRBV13 TGTGCCAGCAGCTCTAGCGGGAGGAACCCCGAGCAGTACTTC CASSSSGRNPEQYF
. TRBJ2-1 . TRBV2 TGTGCCAGCCGTTTGGGGAGTTCCTACAATGAGCAGTTCTTC CASRLGSSYNEQFF
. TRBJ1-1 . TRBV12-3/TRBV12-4 TGTGCCAGCAGTTTTGCTAACACTGAAGCTTTCTTT CASSFANTEAFF
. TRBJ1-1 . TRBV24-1 TGTGCCACCAGTGGAGTAGGGGCCGGCACTGAAGCTTTCTTT CATSGVGAGTEAFF
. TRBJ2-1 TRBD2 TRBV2 TGTGCCAGCAGTGGAGGACTAGCGGGGGGCTGGTACAATGAGCAGTTCTTC CASSGGLAGGWYNEQFF
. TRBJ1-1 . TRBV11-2 TGTGCCAGCAGCTTAGGGTTGAACACTGAAGCTTTCTTT CASSLGLNTEAFF
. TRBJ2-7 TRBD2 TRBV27 TGTGCCAGCAGTTCCCTCCACGGGGGGGGTAGCGGGTACGAGCAGTACTTC CASSSLHGGGSGYEQYF
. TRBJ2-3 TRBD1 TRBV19 TGTGCCAGCACCACCGGGACAGGGCGAACAGATACGCAGTATTTT CASTTGTGRTDTQYF
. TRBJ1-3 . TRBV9 TGTGCCAGCAGCGTAGCCAGGGGTACTGGAAACACCATATATTTT CASSVARGTGNTIYF
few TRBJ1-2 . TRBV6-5 TGTGCCAGCAGGACTCAGGGGTATGGCTACACCTTC CASRTQGYGYTF
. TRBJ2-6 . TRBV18 TGTGCCAGCTCACCACCCGGACAGCGGGGAATGGCTGGGGCCAACGTCCTGACTTTC CASSPPGQRGMAGANVLTF
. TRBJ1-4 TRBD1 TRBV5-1 TGCGCCAGCAGCTTGAAGCCGACAGGGTGGGCTGCAACTAATGAAAAACTGTTTTTT CASSLKPTGWAATNEKLFF
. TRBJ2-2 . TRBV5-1 TGCGCCAGCAGCTTGTATCAGGGAATGAGGAACACCGGGGAGCTGTTTTTT CASSLYQGMRNTGELFF
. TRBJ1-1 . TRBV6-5 TGTGCCAGCAGTAATAGCGGTGAAGCTTTCTTT CASSNSGEAFF
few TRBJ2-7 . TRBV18 TGTGCCAGCTCACCTTCGACGGGTGGGAACGAGCAGTACTTC CASSPSTGGNEQYF
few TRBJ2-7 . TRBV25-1 TGTGCCAGCAGTGGTGTGGGGAGTGTCTCCTACGAGCAGTACTTC CASSGVGSVSYEQYF
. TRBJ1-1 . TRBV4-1 TGCGCCAGCAGGGACGGCCGGGAGATGAACACTGAAGCTTTCTTT CASRDGREMNTEAFF
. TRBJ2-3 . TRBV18 TGTGCCAGCTCACCTATATCCGGGAGTGATACGCAGTATTTT CASSPISGSDTQYF
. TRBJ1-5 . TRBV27 TGTGCCAGCAGTTTTTTGAGCAATCAGCCCCAGCATTTT CASSFLSNQPQHF
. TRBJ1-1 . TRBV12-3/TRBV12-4 TGTGCCAGCACAAGTATAGGGGGAGAAGCTTTCTTT CASTSIGGEAFF
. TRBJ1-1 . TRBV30 TGTGCCTGGGTGTGGAGGGGAAAGAACACTGAAGCTTTCTTT CAWVWRGKNTEAFF
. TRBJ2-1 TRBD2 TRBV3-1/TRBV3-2 TGTGCCAGCAGCCAAGATCTACTAGCGGGGGGGGGTTGGTTCTTC CASSQDLLAGGGWFF
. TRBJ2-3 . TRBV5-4 TGTGCCAGCAGCTTGCAGGGGGGGGCGCTACCGGGGACGCAGTATTTT CASSLQGGALPGTQYF
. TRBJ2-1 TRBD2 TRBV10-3 TGTGCCATCAGTGATATCGCTAGCGGGGACTCCTACAATGAGCAGTTCTTC CAISDIASGDSYNEQFF
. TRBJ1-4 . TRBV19 TGTGCCAGTCGACAGACCGCAACTAATGAAAAACTGTTTTTT CASRQTATNEKLFF
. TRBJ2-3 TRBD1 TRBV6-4 TGTGCCAGCAGTGACTCTTCCGGACAGGGGCCAGCAGATACGCAGTATTTT CASSDSSGQGPADTQYF
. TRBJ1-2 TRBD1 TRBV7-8 TGTGCCAGCGAGACCGGGACAGGGCTAGGTGGCTACACCTTC CASETGTGLGGYTF
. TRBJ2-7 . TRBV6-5 TGTGCCAGCAACCCCGGGCACCCCTACGAGCAGTACTTC CASNPGHPYEQYF
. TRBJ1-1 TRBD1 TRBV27 TGTGCCAGCAGTTCTATATTCCAACAGGGGGGGAACACTGAAGCTTTCTTT CASSSIFQQGGNTEAFF
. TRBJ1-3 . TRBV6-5 TGTGCCAGCAGTTACTCCACAGGGACTGGAAACACCATATATTTT CASSYSTGTGNTIYF
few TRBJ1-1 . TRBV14 TGTGCCAGCAGCCAAGAAACCGCCGGAGGAGCTTTCTTT CASSQETAGGAFF
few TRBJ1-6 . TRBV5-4 TGTGCCAGCAGCTCGTGGCATGATAATTCACCCCTCCACTTT CASSSWHDNSPLHF
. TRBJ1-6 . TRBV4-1 TGCGCCAGCAGCCAAGTTTCCGGCTATAATTCACCCCTCCACTTT CASSQVSGYNSPLHF
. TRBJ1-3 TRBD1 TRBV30 TGTGCCTGGAGTGTACTGAATGGCAGGGGGCCTGGAAACACCATATATTTT CAWSVLNGRGPGNTIYF
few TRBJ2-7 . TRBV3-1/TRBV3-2 TGTGCCAGCAGCCGGGGAGGAAGCGGTCCCTACGAGCAGTACTTC CASSRGGSGPYEQYF
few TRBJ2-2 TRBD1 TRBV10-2 TGCGCCAGCAGGGGATTCACAGGGGGCACCGGGGAGCTGTTTTTT CASRGFTGGTGELFF
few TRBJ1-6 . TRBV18 TGTGCCAGCTCACCGGAGCCAGGTCTCTACTCACCCCTCCACTTT CASSPEPGLYSPLHF
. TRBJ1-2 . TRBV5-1 TGCGCCAGCCGGGGGACGGACCTGTATGGCTACACCTTC CASRGTDLYGYTF
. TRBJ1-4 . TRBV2 TGTGCCAGCAGTCTTAGTCATGGGGCGCGGGAAAAACTGTTTTTT CASSLSHGAREKLFF
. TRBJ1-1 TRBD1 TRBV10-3 TGTGCCATCAGTGACCCGGGACAGGGGGGGACTGAAGCTTTCTTT CAISDPGQGGTEAFF
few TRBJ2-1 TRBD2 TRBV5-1 TGCGCCAGCAGTACCAGGCTAGCGGGGAGCAATGAGCAGTTCTTC CASSTRLAGSNEQFF
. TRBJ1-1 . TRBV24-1 TGTGCCACCAGTGATTCCGGACGGCTCGGGGACACTGAAGCTTTCTTT CATSDSGRLGDTEAFF